This passage covers 23 T cell receptor beta chains from one sample sequenced in a study of OX40 agonist ivuxolimab in advanced cancers. Data came from immunoSEQ multiplex PCR; TCRdb stores just in-frame clones and leaves some out. The table lists under 85,000 clones, approximately 86% of them singletons. The sample was CD4+ or CD8+ T cells sorted from blood, taken in a trial of the OX40 agonist ivuxolimab. These receptors were collected from an adult with an advanced solid tumor such as melanoma, head and neck, liver or kidney cancer.

This chain joins TRBV28 and TRBJ1-1, with 8 bases matching TRBD1. The V and J ends lost 4 bases and 3 bases, in that order; junction bases with no gene match: 22. The CDR3 is made up of 20 amino acids. Germline-derived CDR1 and CDR2 are MDHEN and SYDVKM. The CDR3: CASSWGTGYSFKRGDTEAFF. The CDR3 DNA is TGTGCCAGCAGTTGGGGGACAGGTTATTCGTTTAAAAGGGGGGACACTGAAGCTTTCTTT.

This chain joins TRBV7-9 and TRBJ1-2; D possibly corresponds to TRBD1 (5 bases). This CDR3 contains 12 residues. V lost 4 bases and J lost 7, with 10 bases in between. The germline gives CDR1 SEHNR, CDR2 FQNEAQ (reference sequence). CDR3 in amino acids: CASSSQGTGYTF. The CDR3 coding sequence is TGTGCCAGCAGCTCCCAGGGTACTGGCTACACCTTC.

The CDR3 DNA sequence: TGTGCCAGTACCCCGGACGGAAGAATTGGGCCCCTCCACTTT. It codes for CASTPDGRIGPLHF. The rearrangement joins TRBV19 to TRBJ1-6; the D is unclear. The V end was cut by 7 bases, the J end by 13 bases, with 20 bases between. The length of the CDR3 is 14 residues. Germline V gene sequence: CDR1 LNHDA, CDR2 SQIVND (reference sequence).

The chain joins TRBV5-1 to TRBJ2-2; weak D call: TRBD2 (5 bases). V gave up 0 bases and J gave up 4 bases, with 10 bases separating them. CDR1 and CDR2 from the germline V gene are SGHRS and YFSETQ. The CDR3 is 15 amino acids. In DNA form, the CDR3 reads TGCGCCAGCAGCTTGGGGCCTGAGGGCACCGGGGAGCTGTTTTTT. This translates into CASSLGPEGTGELFF. Full variable domain (missing parts from reference TRBV5-1 and TRBJ2-2): KAGVTQTPRYLIKTRGQQVTLSCSPISGHRSVSWYQQTPGQGLQFLFEYFSETQRNKGNFPGRFSGRQFSNSRSEMNVSTLELGDSALYLCASSLGPEGTGELFFGEGSRLTVL.

The rearrangement uses TRBV7-3 and TRBJ1-1, with a possible D match to TRBD1 (6 bases). V dropped 2 bases and J dropped 4 bases, with 11 bases sitting between them. CDR1 and CDR2 from the germline V gene are SGHTA and FQGTGA. This CDR3 is built from 14 residues. CDR3 sequence (DNA): TGTGCCAGCAGCTTATGGGGGGCTGGCACTGAAGCTTTCTTT. Encoded protein: CASSLWGAGTEAFF.

V is TRBV2 and J is TRBJ1-6; D may be TRBD1 (5 bases). The CDR3 sequence is 14 residues long. Germline loops: CDR1 SNHLY, CDR2 FYNNEI. V lost 4 bases to trimming and J lost 10 bases, with 14 bases between them. The CDR3 loop reads CASSGDSRSSPLHF. The CDR3 region has the DNA TGTGCCAGCAGTGGCGACAGTCGTTCCTCACCCCTCCACTTT.

This chain joins TRBV7-3 and TRBJ1-2; 7 bases line up with TRBD1. The trim removed 5 bases at V and 6 bases at J, leaving 6 bases unmatched. CDR3 length equals 13 residues. Looked up from germline, CDR1 is SGHTA and CDR2 is FQGTGA. The CDR3 spells CASSNSTGNGYTF. The CDR3 nucleotides are TGTGCCAGCAGCAACTCGACAGGGAATGGCTACACCTTC.

The V gene is TRBV7-2, the J gene TRBJ1-6, with D tentatively TRBD1 (5 bases). The CDR3 loop spans 16 amino acids. Per the germline V gene, CDR1 is SGHTA and CDR2 is FQGNSA. The V end lost 4 bases, the J end lost 7 bases, and 17 bases lay between the germline ends. The CDR3 region is CASSSNPSRDNSPLHF. The CDR3, as DNA: TGTGCCAGCAGCTCCAATCCCAGCAGGGACAATTCACCCCTCCACTTT.

The rearrangement uses TRBV21-1 and TRBJ1-1; the D segment call TRBD1 is taken from the table without a DNA check. TRBV21-1 is marked as a pseudogene. The CDR3 is made up of 18 amino acids. The CDR3 sequence: CASSKIRTGGDMNTEAFF. The CDR3 nucleotides read TGTGCCAGCAGCAAAATCAGGACAGGGGGTGACATGAACACTGAAGCTTTCTTT.

The V and J genes are TRBV4-3 and TRBJ2-7; D is possibly TRBD2 (7 bases). The CDR3 length is 16 residues. Germline lookup yields CDR1 LGHNA and CDR2 YSLEER. V was cut by 1 base and J by 5 bases, with 18 bases left in between. The CDR3 DNA follows: TGCGCCAGCAGCCAAGTCGGGACTAACAGGGTACACGAGCAGTACTTC. As protein: CASSQVGTNRVHEQYF.

The genes are TRBV10-2 and TRBJ2-1; D is possibly TRBD2 (6 bases). V lost 10 bases to trimming and J lost 2 bases, with 15 bases between them. Germline V gives CDR1 WSHSY, CDR2 SAAADI. CDR3 size: 14 residues. The chain's CDR3 is CATSTRGTYNEQFF. CDR3 DNA: TGCGCCACCTCTACGCGGGGAACCTACAATGAGCAGTTCTTC.

CDR3 amino acids: CASATESSDSPLHF. In nucleotides, the CDR3 is TGTGCCAGCGCCACGGAAAGTTCGGATTCACCCCTCCACTTT. The rearrangement uses TRBV9 and TRBJ1-6; D is unresolved. The CDR3 consists of 14 residues. The germline V gene has CDR1 SGDLS and CDR2 YYNGEE. Trimming removed 7 bases from V and 8 bases from J, with 16 bases in between.

J is TRBJ1-4 and V is TRBV5-8; 8 nucleotides line up with TRBD1. Looked up from germline, CDR1 is SGHTS and CDR2 is YDEGEE. The trim removed 4 bases at V and 0 bases at J, leaving 8 bases unmatched. This CDR3 comprises 17 residues. The CDR3 loop reads CASSLGQGATTNEKLFF. The DNA for the CDR3 is TGTGCCAGCAGCCTAGGGCAGGGGGCCACAACTAATGAAAAACTGTTTTTT.

The rearrangement joins TRBV19 to TRBJ2-2; 7 positions agree with TRBD2. With 5 bases clipped from V and 0 bases from J, the junction kept 3 bases outside the gene matches. The CDR3 has 15 amino acids. Germline V gives CDR1 LNHDA, CDR2 SQIVND (reference sequence). The CDR3 bases are TGTGCCAGTAGTTTCCTAGCGGCGAACACCGGGGAGCTGTTTTTT. It specifies CASSFLAANTGELFF.

With regard to this clone: A junction end diverges from the germline sequence, so it may reflect a read error. The chain carries TRBV6-1 and TRBJ2-1; D call uncertain. In germline, CDR1 is MNHNS, CDR2 SASEGT. There are 13 residues in the CDR3. CDR3 amino acids: CASTEWVGGEQFF. For the CDR3, the DNA is TGTGCCAGCACTGAATGGGTAGGTGGTGAGCAGTTCTTC.

The rearrangement uses TRBV19 and TRBJ2-2, with 9 bases identical to TRBD2. J was trimmed by 6 bases and V by 5 bases; bases with no gene match: 13. Germline CDR1 is LNHDA and CDR2 is SQIVND (reference sequence). The CDR3 extends over 17 amino acids. The CDR3 sequence is CASSPEGAGGWAGELFF. The CDR3 coding sequence is TGTGCCAGTAGTCCCGAGGGAGCGGGGGGCTGGGCCGGGGAGCTGTTTTTT.

CDR3 protein: CASSLAVTGMNTEAFF. The DNA for the CDR3 is TGTGCCAGCAGCTTGGCAGTGACAGGGATGAACACTGAAGCTTTCTTT. J is TRBJ1-1 and V is TRBV5-6; 7 bases align to TRBD1. The CDR3 loop spans 16 amino acids. The V gene's germline CDR1 is SGHDT and CDR2 YYEEEE. Trimming took 0 bases from V and 0 from J; bases not matched to a gene: 5.

This clone has only a few counts. The rearrangement links TRBV20-1 to TRBJ1-2; D unclear. In germline, CDR1 is DFQATT, CDR2 SNEGSKA (reference sequence). The CDR3 has 9 amino acids. The ends were cut back, 8 bases at V and 5 bases at J, with 6 bases in the middle. The CDR3 DNA reads TGCAGTCCTCAGTATGGCTACACCTTC. Its translation: CSPQYGYTF.

This chain connects TRBV30 to TRBJ2-6; the D gene is possibly TRBD1 (5 bases). Germline V gene lookup returns CDR1 GTSNPN and CDR2 SVGIG (reference sequence). The CDR3 consists of 14 residues. The germline V and J ends were trimmed by 2 bases and 1 base, with 6 bases remaining between them. CDR3 amino acids: CAWSRGSGANVLTF. The CDR3 DNA follows: TGTGCCTGGAGTAGGGGATCTGGGGCCAACGTCCTGACTTTC.

This clone showed up just once. The chain employs TRBV11-3 and TRBJ2-2; D remains ambiguous. V was cut by 2 bases and J by 5 bases, with 15 bases left in between. The CDR3 has 16 residues. Germline V gives CDR1 SGHNT, CDR2 YENEEA. CDR3 region: CASSLSRKRSTGELFF. The CDR3 bases are TGTGCCAGCAGCTTAAGCAGAAAGAGGTCGACCGGGGAGCTGTTTTTT.

This clone showed up just once. An end of the junction differs from the germline gene, which may be a read error. The J gene is TRBJ1-2, the V gene TRBV30; D is unclear. Germline V gene sequence: CDR1 GTSNPN, CDR2 SVGIG (reference sequence). The CDR3 has 10 residues. The CDR3 nucleotides read TGTGCCGGGAGGACGGCTGGCTACACCTTC. It is translated as CAGRTAGYTF. The variable domain in full, completed from reference TRBV30 and TRBJ1-2, reads SQTIHQWPATLVQPVGSPLSLECTVEGTSNPNLYWYRQAAGRGLQLLFYSVGIGQISSEVPQNLSASRPQDRQFILSSKKLLLSDSGFYLCAGRTAGYTFGSGTRLTVV.

The rearrangement links TRBV6-6 to TRBJ1-1; D might be TRBD1 (6 bases). With 6 bases removed from V and 1 base from J, the gap between germline ends came to 18 bases. The length of the CDR3 is 16 residues. Germline CDR1 reads MNHNY; CDR2 reads SVGAGI (reference sequence). CDR3 sequence reads: CASRDGGAGWNTEAFF. The CDR3 nucleotides read TGTGCCAGCAGAGACGGGGGGGCAGGGTGGAACACTGAAGCTTTCTTT.

This rearrangement joins TRBV13 to TRBJ2-7; D call uncertain. In germline, CDR1 is PRHDT, CDR2 FYEKMQ (reference sequence). Trimming removed 8 bases at V and 0 bases at J, with 17 bases between. This CDR3 contains 15 residues. As DNA, the CDR3 is TGTGCCAGCGGATTTGTGGCAGACAACTCCTACGAGCAGTACTTC. This translates into CASGFVADNSYEQYF.